The 6 T cell receptor beta chains reported below all come from one sample, sequenced in a study of blood T cell repertoires in COVID-19. Clones were read by immunoSEQ multiplex PCR, and TCRdb kept only the in-frame ones, dropping some. The sample yields approximately 170,000 clones, around four fifths seen once. Material for sequencing was peripheral blood. The receptors come from a human donor in a cohort sampled during active COVID-19.

The V call is TRBV10-1, the J call TRBJ2-1; D unresolved. CDR3 length: 12 amino acids. Trimming pared 2 bases from V and 7 bases from J, leaving 6 bases between. Germline V gene lookup returns CDR1 WNHNN and CDR2 SYGVQD (reference sequence). CDR3 nucleotides: TGCGCCAGCAGTGAGGGTCGGAATGAGCAGTTCTTC. Amino acids: CASSEGRNEQFF.

This chain links TRBV4-3 with TRBJ1-2; D is perhaps TRBD1 (5 bases). The CDR3 contains 16 residues. CDR1 LGHNA and CDR2 YSLEER come from the germline V gene. V shed 1 base and J shed 2 bases, with 14 bases lying between them. The CDR3 DNA reads TGCGCCAGCAGCCAAGTAGACAGAAACCTGAACTATGGCTACACCTTC. Protein product: CASSQVDRNLNYGYTF.

As for this clone: The same CDR3 also results from other DNA sequences found in this sample. The V and J genes are TRBV6-6 and TRBJ2-7; D is perhaps TRBD2 (6 bases). Trimming removed 5 bases at V and 6 bases at J, with 8 bases between. This CDR3 has 11 amino acids. Looked up from germline, CDR1 is MNHNY and CDR2 is SVGAGI (reference sequence). The CDR3: CASSQEGEQYF. CDR3 nucleotides: TGTGCCAGCAGTCAGGAGGGCGAGCAGTACTTC.

The J gene is TRBJ2-7, the V gene TRBV19; D unresolved. The V end lost 4 bases, the J end lost 0 bases, and 13 bases lay between the germline ends. The CDR3 runs to 15 residues. Germline V gene sequence: CDR1 LNHDA, CDR2 SQIVND (reference sequence). As DNA, the CDR3 is TGTGCCAGTAGTAACCGCCTCCTAAGCTCCTACGAGCAGTACTTC. It codes for CASSNRLLSSYEQYF.

The gene calls are TRBV4-2 and TRBJ2-6; tentative D call: TRBD2 (5 bases). The CDR3 is made up of 18 amino acids. Per germline, CDR1 LGHNA and CDR2 YNFKEQ. V shed 4 bases and J shed 4 bases, with 20 bases lying between them. The CDR3 DNA reads TGTGCCAGCAGCCCAGCACCAGCAGCGGCCCGAGGGGCCAACGTCCTGACTTTC. Its translation: CASSPAPAAARGANVLTF.

V gene TRBV12-5 combines with J gene TRBJ2-7; D is unclear. The germline V and J ends were trimmed by 0 bases and 0 bases, with 15 bases remaining between them. This CDR3 has 17 residues. Germline V gene data show CDR1 as LGHNT and CDR2 as FRNRAP. The CDR3 spells CASGLVVRLESSYEQYF. In DNA, the CDR3 is TGTGCTAGTGGTTTGGTGGTGAGGTTGGAAAGCTCCTACGAGCAGTACTTC.